This is a list of T cell receptor beta chains from one sample in a study of blood T cell repertoires in COVID-19. TCRdb's table, derived via immunoSEQ multiplex PCR, lists solely in-frame clones and lacks some. This table holds more than 100,000 clones, 85% to 90% found once. The material sequenced was peripheral blood. The source is a woman aged 50 to 60 with active or convalescent COVID-19. CDR3s include the opening cysteine and the closing phenylalanine or tryptophan. A D gene is named only where the DNA matches it firmly. Clone size is given for some rows only: seen once, a few or many times, or a class if the clone is expanded.

TRBJ2-3	NA	NA	14	TRBV4-1	CASSPSGEADTQYF	TGCGCCAGCAGCCCCTCGGGAGAAGCAGATACGCAGTATTTT
TRBJ2-6	NA	NA	17	TRBV30	CAWLNRDLPSGANVLTF	TGTGCCTGGTTAAACCGGGACTTGCCCTCTGGGGCCAACGTCCTGACTTTC
TRBJ2-1	NA	NA	13	TRBV7-2	CASSPARGLEQFF	TGTGCCAGCAGCCCAGCCCGGGGACTCGAGCAGTTCTTC
TRBJ2-7	NA	NA	11	TRBV6-5	CASRWSGEQYF	TGTGCCAGCAGGTGGTCAGGGGAGCAGTACTTC
TRBJ2-2	NA	NA	15	TRBV18	CASSLAEENTGELFF	TGTGCCAGCTCACTAGCGGAAGAAAACACCGGGGAGCTGTTTTTT
TRBJ2-1	NA	NA	16	TRBV9	CASSVEGALRGNEQFF	TGTGCCAGCAGCGTAGAAGGAGCGCTAAGGGGTAATGAGCAGTTCTTC
TRBJ2-3	TRBD2	NA	15	TRBV24-1	CATSEGTSGSDTQYF	TGTGCCACCAGTGAAGGGACTAGCGGGTCGGATACGCAGTATTTT
TRBJ2-1	TRBD2	once	16	TRBV5-4	CASSISGTSSYNEQFF	TGTGCCAGCAGCATTTCCGGGACTAGCTCCTACAATGAGCAGTTCTTC
TRBJ1-2	TRBD1	few	14	TRBV6-2/TRBV6-3	CASSLQGAAVGYTF	TGTGCCAGCAGCCTTCAGGGGGCTGCCGTTGGCTACACCTTC
TRBJ2-5	NA	NA	13	TRBV6-2/TRBV6-3	CASSRNVRETQYF	TGTGCCAGCAGTCGGAACGTGAGGGAGACCCAGTACTTC
TRBJ2-1	TRBD2	NA	15	TRBV4-2	CASSLSAGAQTQQFF	TGTGCCAGCAGCCTCTCCGCGGGAGCCCAGACCCAGCAGTTCTTC
TRBJ2-3	TRBD2	NA	14	TRBV25-1	CASKLGGGHDTQYF	TGTGCCAGCAAACTCGGGGGGGGGCACGATACGCAGTATTTT
TRBJ2-1	NA	few	11	TRBV20-1	CSATSRREQFF	TGCAGTGCTACATCCAGGAGGGAGCAGTTCTTC
TRBJ2-7	TRBD1	NA	17	TRBV7-3	CASSPRDRDSSSYEQYF	TGTGCCAGCAGCCCGAGGGACCGGGACAGCTCATCCTACGAGCAGTACTTC
TRBJ1-4	NA	NA	14	TRBV27	CASSRQGLGEKLFF	TGTGCCAGCAGCCGCCAGGGGTTGGGTGAAAAACTGTTTTTT
TRBJ1-2	TRBD1	NA	15	TRBV3-1/TRBV3-2	CASSPRDRSSYGYTF	TGTGCCAGCAGCCCCCGGGACAGGTCCTCGTATGGCTACACCTTC
TRBJ2-3	NA	NA	19	TRBV3-1/TRBV3-2	CASSQTVPGVAEGTDTQYF	TGTGCCAGCAGCCAAACCGTTCCTGGGGTAGCGGAGGGGACAGATACGCAGTATTTT
TRBJ2-1	TRBD1	NA	12	TRBV3-1/TRBV3-2	CAIGTEGNEQFF	TGTGCCATCGGGACAGAGGGCAATGAGCAGTTCTTC
TRBJ2-1	TRBD2	NA	15	TRBV5-1	CASATGTSGYNEQFF	TGCGCCAGCGCCACCGGGACTAGCGGCTACAATGAGCAGTTCTTC
TRBJ2-7	NA	NA	12	TRBV7-2	CASSLEQYEQYF	TGTGCCAGCAGCTTAGAACAATACGAGCAGTACTTC
TRBJ2-3	NA	NA	14	TRBV15	CATSRAQGTDTQYF	TGTGCCACCAGCAGAGCACAGGGAACAGATACGCAGTATTTT
TRBJ1-2	NA	once	12	TRBV28	CASSSQNYGYTF	TGTGCCAGCAGTAGTCAGAACTATGGCTACACCTTC
TRBJ1-5	NA	NA	14	TRBV4-1	CASSQPDGGQPQHF	TGCGCCAGCAGCCAACCGGACGGGGGTCAGCCCCAGCATTTT
TRBJ2-2	TRBD1	NA	14	TRBV2	CASSWTGGTGELFF	TGTGCCAGCAGTTGGACAGGAGGCACCGGGGAGCTGTTTTTT
TRBJ2-4	NA	NA	16	TRBV28	CASTQTSWGEKNIQYF	TGTGCCAGCACCCAAACGTCATGGGGGGAGAAAAACATTCAGTACTTC
TRBJ2-2	NA	NA	16	TRBV28	CASRALGGPNTGELFF	TGTGCCAGCCGTGCACTCGGGGGTCCGAACACCGGGGAGCTGTTTTTT
TRBJ1-1	NA	NA	15	TRBV7-9	CASSLLSRGTTEAFF	TGTGCCAGCAGCTTATTGTCCCGCGGGACCACTGAAGCTTTCTTT
TRBJ2-1	NA	NA	12	TRBV10-3	CAISESSDEQFF	TGTGCCATCAGTGAGTCGTCCGATGAGCAGTTCTTC
TRBJ1-2	NA	NA	13	TRBV9	CASSKGLDYGYTF	TGTGCCAGCAGTAAGGGGTTGGACTATGGCTACACCTTC
TRBJ2-7	TRBD2	NA	15	TRBV27	CASSLLGRGSGEQYF	TGTGCCAGCAGTTTATTAGGGCGGGGGTCCGGCGAGCAGTACTTC
TRBJ2-5	NA	NA	14	TRBV4-3	CASSQDTGYETQYF	TGCGCCAGCAGCCAAGATACAGGGTATGAGACCCAGTACTTC
TRBJ2-7	TRBD1	NA	16	TRBV5-6	CASSRQGLGRIYEQYF	TGTGCCAGCAGCCGACAGGGTCTAGGACGGATATACGAGCAGTACTTC
TRBJ2-3	TRBD2	NA	17	TRBV28	CASSLTGLADATDTQYF	TGTGCCAGCAGTCTAACGGGACTAGCGGATGCCACAGATACGCAGTATTTT
TRBJ2-7	TRBD1	NA	14	TRBV11-2	CASSKTGGFDEQYF	TGTGCCAGCAGCAAGACAGGGGGCTTCGACGAGCAGTACTTC
TRBJ2-2	TRBD1	NA	16	TRBV2	CASSEPGQGHTGELFF	TGTGCCAGCAGCGAACCGGGACAGGGGCATACCGGGGAGCTGTTTTTT
TRBJ2-1	NA	NA	14	TRBV30	CAWNSRASYNEQFF	TGTGCCTGGAATTCGCGCGCGTCCTACAATGAGCAGTTCTTC
TRBJ2-7	NA	NA	14	TRBV25-1	CASSESSRGYEQYF	TGTGCCAGCAGTGAATCCTCGCGGGGCTACGAGCAGTACTTC
TRBJ1-1	NA	NA	14	TRBV3-1/TRBV3-2	CASSHDTANTEAFF	TGTGCCAGCAGCCATGACACGGCGAACACTGAAGCTTTCTTT
TRBJ2-4	TRBD2	NA	17	TRBV28	CATETSGRARAKNIQYF	TGTGCCACCGAGACTAGCGGGAGGGCCAGGGCCAAAAACATTCAGTACTTC